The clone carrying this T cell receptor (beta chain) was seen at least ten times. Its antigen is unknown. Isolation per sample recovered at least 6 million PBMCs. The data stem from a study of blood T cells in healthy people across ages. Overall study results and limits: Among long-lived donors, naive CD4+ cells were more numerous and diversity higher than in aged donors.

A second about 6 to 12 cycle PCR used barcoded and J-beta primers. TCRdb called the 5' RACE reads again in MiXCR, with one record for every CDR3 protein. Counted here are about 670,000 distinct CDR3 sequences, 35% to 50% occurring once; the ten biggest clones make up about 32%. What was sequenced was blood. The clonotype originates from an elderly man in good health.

CDR3 residues: CASSDPSGGEYEQFF. In nucleotides, the CDR3 is TGTGCCAGCAGTGATCCTAGCGGGGGGGAGTATGAGCAGTTCTTC. The J gene is TRBJ2-1, the V gene TRBV6-2 or TRBV6-3; 12 nucleotides line up with TRBD2. V lost 5 bases and J lost 8; bases outside the gene matches: 7. Germline CDR1 reads MNHEY; CDR2 reads SVGEGT. The CDR3 is 15 residues long.